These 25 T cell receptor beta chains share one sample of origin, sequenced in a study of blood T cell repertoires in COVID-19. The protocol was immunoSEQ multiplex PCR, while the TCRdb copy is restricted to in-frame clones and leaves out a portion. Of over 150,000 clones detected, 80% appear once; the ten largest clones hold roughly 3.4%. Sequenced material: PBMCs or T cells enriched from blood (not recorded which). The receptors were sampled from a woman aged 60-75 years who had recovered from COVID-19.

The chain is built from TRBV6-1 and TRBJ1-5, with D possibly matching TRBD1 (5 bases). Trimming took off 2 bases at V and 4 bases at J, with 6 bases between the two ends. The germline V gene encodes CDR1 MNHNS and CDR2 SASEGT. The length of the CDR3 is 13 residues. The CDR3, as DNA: TGTGCCAGCAGTGAACAGGGAAATCAGCCCCAGCATTTT. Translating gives CASSEQGNQPQHF.

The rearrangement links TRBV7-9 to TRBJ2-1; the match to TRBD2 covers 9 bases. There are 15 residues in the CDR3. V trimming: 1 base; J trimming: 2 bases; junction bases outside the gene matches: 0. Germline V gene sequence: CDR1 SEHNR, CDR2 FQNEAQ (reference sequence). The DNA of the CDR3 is TGTGCCAGCAGCTTAGGCGGGGGGGCCTACAATGAGCAGTTCTTC. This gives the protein CASSLGGGAYNEQFF.

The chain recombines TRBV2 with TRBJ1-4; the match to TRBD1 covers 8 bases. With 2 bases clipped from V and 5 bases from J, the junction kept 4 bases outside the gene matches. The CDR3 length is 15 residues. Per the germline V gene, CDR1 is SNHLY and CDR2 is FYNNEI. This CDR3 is CASSETGQENEKLFF. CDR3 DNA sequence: TGTGCCAGCAGTGAAACGGGACAGGAAAATGAAAAACTGTTTTTT.

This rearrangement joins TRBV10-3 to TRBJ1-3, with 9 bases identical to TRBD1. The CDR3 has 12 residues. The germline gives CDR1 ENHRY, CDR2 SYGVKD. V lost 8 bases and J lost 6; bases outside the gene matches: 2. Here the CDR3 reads CAIGDRENTIYF. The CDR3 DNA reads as TGTGCCATCGGGGACAGGGAAAACACCATATATTTT.

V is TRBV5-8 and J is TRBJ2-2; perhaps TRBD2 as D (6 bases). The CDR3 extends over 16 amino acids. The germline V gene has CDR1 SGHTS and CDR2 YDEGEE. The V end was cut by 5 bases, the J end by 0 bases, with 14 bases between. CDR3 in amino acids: CASRPPGLANTGELFF. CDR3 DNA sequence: TGTGCCAGCAGGCCACCGGGACTGGCGAACACCGGGGAGCTGTTTTTT.

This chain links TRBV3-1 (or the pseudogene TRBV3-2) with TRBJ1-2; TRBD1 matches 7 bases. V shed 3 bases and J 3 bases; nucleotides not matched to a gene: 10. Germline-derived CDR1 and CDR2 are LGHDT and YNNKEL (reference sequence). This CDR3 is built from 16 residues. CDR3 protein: CASSQVLTGTDYGYTF. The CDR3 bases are TGTGCCAGCAGCCAGGTTTTAACAGGGACAGACTATGGCTACACCTTC.

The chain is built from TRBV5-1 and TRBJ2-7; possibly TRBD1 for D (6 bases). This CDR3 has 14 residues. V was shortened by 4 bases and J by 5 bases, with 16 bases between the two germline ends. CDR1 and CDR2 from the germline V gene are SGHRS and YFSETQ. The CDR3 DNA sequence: TGCGCCAGCAGCAGAAACAGGGTCCCCGACGAGCAGTACTTC. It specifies CASSRNRVPDEQYF.

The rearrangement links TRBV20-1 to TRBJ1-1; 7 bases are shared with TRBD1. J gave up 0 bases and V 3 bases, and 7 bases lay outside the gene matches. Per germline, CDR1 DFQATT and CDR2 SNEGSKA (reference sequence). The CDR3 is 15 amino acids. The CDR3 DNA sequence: TGCAGTGCTAGTGGGATTGACAGGGTGAACACTGAAGCTTTCTTT. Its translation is CSASGIDRVNTEAFF.

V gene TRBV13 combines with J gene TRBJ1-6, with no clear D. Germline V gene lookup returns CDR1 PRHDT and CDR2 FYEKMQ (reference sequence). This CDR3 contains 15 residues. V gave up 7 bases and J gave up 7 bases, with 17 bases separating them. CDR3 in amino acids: CASTQEGGKNSPLHF. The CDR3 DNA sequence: TGTGCCAGCACCCAAGAGGGTGGCAAGAATTCACCCCTCCACTTT.

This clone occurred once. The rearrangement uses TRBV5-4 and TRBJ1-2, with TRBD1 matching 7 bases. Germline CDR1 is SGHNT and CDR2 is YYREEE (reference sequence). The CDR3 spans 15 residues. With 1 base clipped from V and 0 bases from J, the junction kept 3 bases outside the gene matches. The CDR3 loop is CASSLKGASNYGYTF. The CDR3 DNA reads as TGTGCCAGCAGCTTGAAGGGGGCCTCTAACTATGGCTACACCTTC.

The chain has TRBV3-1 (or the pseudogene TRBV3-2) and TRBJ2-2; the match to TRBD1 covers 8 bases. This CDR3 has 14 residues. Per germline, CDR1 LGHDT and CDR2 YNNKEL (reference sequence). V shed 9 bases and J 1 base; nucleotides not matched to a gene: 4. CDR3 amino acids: CASGTGLNTGELFF. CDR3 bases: TGTGCCAGTGGGACAGGATTGAACACCGGGGAGCTGTTTTTT.

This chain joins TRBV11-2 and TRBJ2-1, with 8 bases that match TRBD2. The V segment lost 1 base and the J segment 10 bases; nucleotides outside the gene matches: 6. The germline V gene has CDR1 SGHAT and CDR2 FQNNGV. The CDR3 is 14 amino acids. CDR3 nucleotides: TGTGCCAGCAGCTTAGCGGCAGCGGGGGACGAGCAGTTCTTC. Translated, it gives CASSLAAAGDEQFF.

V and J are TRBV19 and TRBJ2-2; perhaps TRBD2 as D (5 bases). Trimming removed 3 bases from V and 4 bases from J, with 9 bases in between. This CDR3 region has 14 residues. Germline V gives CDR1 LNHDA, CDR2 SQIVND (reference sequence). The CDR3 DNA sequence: TGTGCCAGTAGTATGGGGAGAATCACCGGGGAGCTGTTTTTT. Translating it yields CASSMGRITGELFF.

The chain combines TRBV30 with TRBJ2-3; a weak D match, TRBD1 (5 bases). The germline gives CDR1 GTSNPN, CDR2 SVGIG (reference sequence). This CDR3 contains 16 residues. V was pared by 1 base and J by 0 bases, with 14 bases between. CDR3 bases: TGTGCCTGGAGTGAACAGGCTTATCCTAGCACAGATACGCAGTATTTT. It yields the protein CAWSEQAYPSTDTQYF.

CDR3 sequence (DNA): TGTGCCAGCAGCTTACTAGCGGCGAAGGGGGAGACCCAGTACTTC. Protein: CASSLLAAKGETQYF. The rearrangement uses TRBV5-4 and TRBJ2-5; 8 bases match TRBD2. Germline trimming cut 2 bases from V and 5 bases from J; bases unmatched to any gene: 8. CDR3 length: 15 amino acids. Germline V gene data show CDR1 as SGHNT and CDR2 as YYREEE (reference sequence).

The CDR3 sequence: CASSTRQGADEQFF. CDR3 coding DNA: TGTGCCAGCAGCACAAGACAGGGGGCCGATGAGCAGTTCTTC. The rearrangement uses TRBV7-9 and TRBJ2-1; 10 nucleotides agree with TRBD1. Germline trimming cut 5 bases from V and 8 bases from J; bases unmatched to any gene: 6. There are 14 residues in the CDR3. The germline gives CDR1 SEHNR, CDR2 FQNEAQ (reference sequence).

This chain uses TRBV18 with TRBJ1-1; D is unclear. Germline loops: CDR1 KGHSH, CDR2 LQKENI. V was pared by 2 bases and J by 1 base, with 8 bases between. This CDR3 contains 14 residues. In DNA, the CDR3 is TGTGCCAGCTCACCAAGCGCTAAGAACACTGAAGCTTTCTTT. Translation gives CASSPSAKNTEAFF.

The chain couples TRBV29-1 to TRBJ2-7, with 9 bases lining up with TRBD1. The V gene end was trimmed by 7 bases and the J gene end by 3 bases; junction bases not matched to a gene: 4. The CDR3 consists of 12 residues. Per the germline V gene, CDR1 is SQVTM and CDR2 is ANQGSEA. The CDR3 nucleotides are TGCAGCGCACGGACAGGGGACTACGAGCAGTACTTC. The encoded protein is CSARTGDYEQYF.

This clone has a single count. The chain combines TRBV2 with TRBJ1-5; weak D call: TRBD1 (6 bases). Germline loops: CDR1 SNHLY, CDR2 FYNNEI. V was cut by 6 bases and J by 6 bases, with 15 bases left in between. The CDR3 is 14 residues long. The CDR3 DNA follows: TGTGCCAGCAGAGTGGTGGGGGCGGGTCAGCCCCAGCATTTT. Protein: CASRVVGAGQPQHF.

CDR3 coding DNA: TGTGCCAGCAGCGTAGCTTCTGGGGCGGGGGGGCCCGGCAATGAGCAGTTCTTC. Its translation: CASSVASGAGGPGNEQFF. The chain couples TRBV9 to TRBJ2-1, with 9 nucleotides matching TRBD2. CDR1 and CDR2 from the germline V gene are SGDLS and YYNGEE. The CDR3 is 18 residues long. V gave up 0 bases and J gave up 6 bases; unmatched junction bases: 13. Full variable domain (outside the CDR3, taken from reference TRBV9 and TRBJ2-1): DSGVTQTPKHLITATGQRVTLRCSPRSGDLSVYWYQQSLDQGLQFLIQYYNGEERAKGNILERFSAQQFPDLHSELNLSSLELGDSALYFCASSVASGAGGPGNEQFFGPGTRLTVL.

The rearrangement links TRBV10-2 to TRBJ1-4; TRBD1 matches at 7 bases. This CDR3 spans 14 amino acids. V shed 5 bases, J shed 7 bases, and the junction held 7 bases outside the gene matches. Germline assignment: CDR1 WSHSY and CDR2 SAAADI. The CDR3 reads CASSIWDSGEKLFF. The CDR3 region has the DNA TGCGCCAGCAGTATTTGGGACAGTGGTGAAAAACTGTTTTTT.

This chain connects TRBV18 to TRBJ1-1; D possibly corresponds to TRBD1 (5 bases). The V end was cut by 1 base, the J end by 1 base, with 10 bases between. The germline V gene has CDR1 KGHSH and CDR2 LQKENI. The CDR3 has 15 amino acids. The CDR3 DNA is TGTGCCAGCTCACCACTGCGACAGACGAACACTGAAGCTTTCTTT. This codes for CASSPLRQTNTEAFF.

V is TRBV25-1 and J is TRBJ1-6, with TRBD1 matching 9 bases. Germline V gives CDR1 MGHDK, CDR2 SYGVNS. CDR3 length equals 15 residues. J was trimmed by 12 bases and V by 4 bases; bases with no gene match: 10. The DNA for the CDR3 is TGTGCCAGCAGTGCTCCGACAGGGGGGCCGGGACCCCTCCACTTT. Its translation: CASSAPTGGPGPLHF.

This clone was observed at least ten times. CDR3 amino acids: CASTTGTEAFF. The CDR3 DNA reads TGTGCCAGTACGACAGGCACTGAAGCTTTCTTT. This rearrangement joins TRBV19 to TRBJ1-1; a weak D match, TRBD1 (6 bases). In germline, CDR1 is LNHDA, CDR2 SQIVND (reference sequence). The CDR3 is 11 residues long. Trimming shortened V by 7 bases and J by 4 bases, and 7 bases separated the two germline ends.

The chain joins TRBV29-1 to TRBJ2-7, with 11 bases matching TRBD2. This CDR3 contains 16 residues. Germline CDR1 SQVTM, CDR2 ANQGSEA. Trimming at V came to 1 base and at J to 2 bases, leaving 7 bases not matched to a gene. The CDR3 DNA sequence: TGCAGCGTTGAAGTTACCCTTAGCGGGGGGGCCTACGAGCAGTACTTC. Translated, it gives CSVEVTLSGGAYEQYF.